These 25 T cell receptor beta chains came from one sample sequenced in a study of control samples from healthy donors and cancer patients. Here immunoSEQ multiplex PCR was the method, and the copy in TCRdb shows in-frame clones only, minus some. Of fewer than 130,000 clones listed, roughly 88% are singletons. Material: PBMCs. The receptors derive from a woman aged 60-70 years with lung cancer.

The chain has TRBV9 and TRBJ2-5, with D perhaps assigned TRBD1 or TRBD2 (5 bases each). V was trimmed by 2 bases and J by 0 bases, leaving 11 bases between them. CDR3 size: 15 residues. Germline V gene lookup returns CDR1 SGDLS and CDR2 YYNGEE. The CDR3 DNA is TGTGCCAGCAGCGTCGATTGGGGGTACCAAGAGACCCAGTACTTC. Amino acids: CASSVDWGYQETQYF. Supplemented by reference TRBV9 and TRBJ2-5, the full variable domain reads DSGVTQTPKHLITATGQRVTLRCSPRSGDLSVYWYQQSLDQGLQFLIQYYNGEERAKGNILERFSAQQFPDLHSELNLSSLELGDSALYFCASSVDWGYQETQYFGPGTRLLVL.

The chain recombines TRBV11-2 with TRBJ1-2; no reliable D call. This CDR3 is built from 13 residues. Trimming took 5 bases from V and 11 from J, leaving 18 bases between them. Germline CDR1 reads SGHAT; CDR2 reads FQNNGV. The chain's CDR3 is CASSAPGGFGYTF. In DNA, the CDR3 is TGTGCCAGCAGCGCCCCAGGCGGTTTTGGGTACACCTTC.

The DNA of the CDR3 is TGTGCCAGCTCACCAACCAGGGGGGATAATTCACCCCTCCACTTT. Protein product: CASSPTRGDNSPLHF. This chain uses TRBV18 with TRBJ1-6, with 7 bases identical to TRBD1. This CDR3 spans 15 amino acids. Germline trimming cut 2 bases from V and 5 bases from J; bases unmatched to any gene: 3. CDR1 and CDR2 (germline): KGHSH, LQKENI. Looking up the rest from reference TRBV18 and TRBJ1-6 gives the full variable domain: NAGVMQNPRHLVRRRGQEARLRCSPMKGHSHVYWYRQLPEEGLKFMVYLQKENIIDESGMPKERFSAEFPKEGPSILRIQQVVRGDSAAYFCASSPTRGDNSPLHFGNGTRLTVT.

This sequence joins TRBV4-3 and TRBJ1-2; a weak D match, TRBD1 (5 bases). This CDR3 contains 16 residues. Trimming pared 1 base from V and 7 bases from J, leaving 19 bases between. In germline, CDR1 is LGHNA, CDR2 YSLEER. The CDR3 coding sequence is TGCGCCAGCAGCCAAGCGATGGGGCTAGAACTTAGTGGCTACACCTTC. Translated, it gives CASSQAMGLELSGYTF.

The J gene is TRBJ1-4, the V gene TRBV6-6; D not resolved. This CDR3 is 16 amino acids long. The germline gives CDR1 MNHNY, CDR2 SVGAGI (reference sequence). The V and J ends lost 6 bases and 7 bases respectively, with 21 bases between them. The CDR3 nucleotides read TGTGCCAGCAGAAAACCGGGAACGGAGGGATTTGAAAAACTGTTTTTT. It codes for CASRKPGTEGFEKLFF.

This clone showed up just once. This chain joins TRBV28 and TRBJ2-1, with D unresolved. Germline V lookup: CDR1 MDHEN, CDR2 SYDVKM. Trimming took 3 bases from V and 7 from J, leaving 1 base between them. CDR3 length: 10 residues. CDR3 sequence reads: CASSLNEQFF. CDR3 in DNA: TGTGCCAGCAGTTTGAATGAGCAGTTCTTC.

J is TRBJ1-2 and V is TRBV12-3 or TRBV12-4; D is ambiguous. The CDR3 is 12 amino acids. Trimming took off 3 bases at V and 4 bases at J, with 6 bases between the two ends. The chain's CDR3 is CASSLTFYGYTF. The CDR3 nucleotides read TGTGCCAGCAGTTTGACCTTCTATGGCTACACCTTC.

The chain couples TRBV15 to TRBJ2-3; the match to TRBD1 covers 7 bases. V was pared by 0 bases and J by 10 bases, with 7 bases of the junction left unmatched. Germline loops: CDR1 LNHNV, CDR2 YYDKDF (reference sequence). The CDR3 runs 14 residues. This CDR3 is CATSRERQGWSQYF. The CDR3 DNA sequence: TGTGCCACCAGCAGAGAAAGACAGGGTTGGTCGCAGTATTTT.

The chain uses TRBV6-6 and TRBJ2-1, with D maybe TRBD2 (5 bases). The CDR3 sequence is 13 residues long. Trimming left V 6 bases short and J 2 bases short, with 8 bases between. Germline V gives CDR1 MNHNY, CDR2 SVGAGI (reference sequence). The CDR3 here is CASSFSAYNEQFF. CDR3 in DNA: TGTGCCAGCAGCTTTAGCGCCTACAATGAGCAGTTCTTC.

The V gene is TRBV7-9, the J gene TRBJ2-7; D gene uncertain. The CDR3 has 15 amino acids. V was trimmed by 3 bases and J by 5 bases, leaving 17 bases between them. Germline CDR1 reads SEHNR; CDR2 reads FQNEAQ (reference sequence). CDR3 protein: CASSFGSQEGHEQYF. The CDR3, as DNA: TGTGCCAGCAGCTTCGGGTCCCAAGAAGGCCACGAGCAGTACTTC.

The chain is built from TRBV5-1 and TRBJ2-1; 7 bases line up with TRBD2. The germline V gene encodes CDR1 SGHRS and CDR2 YFSETQ. The ends lost 0 bases at V and 7 bases at J; junction bases unmatched: 1. The CDR3 extends over 13 amino acids. DNA for the CDR3: TGCGCCAGCAGCTTGGTACTAGCGAATGAGCAGTTCTTC. As protein: CASSLVLANEQFF.

The chain carries TRBV19 and TRBJ2-3; 7 bases line up with TRBD1. Germline V gene sequence: CDR1 LNHDA, CDR2 SQIVND (reference sequence). The junction had 13 bases not matched to a gene; V was cut back by 6 bases and J by 1 base. The CDR3 is 17 residues long. The CDR3: CASSPRTGAQGTDTQYF. CDR3 DNA sequence: TGTGCCAGTAGCCCCAGAACAGGGGCTCAAGGCACAGATACGCAGTATTTT.

The CDR3 is CASSEGGGGVADTQYF. CDR3 DNA: TGTGCCAGCAGTGAAGGTGGCGGGGGGGTTGCAGATACGCAGTATTTT. The genes are TRBV6-1 and TRBJ2-3, with 9 bases lining up with TRBD2. V dropped 1 base and J dropped 4; count of bases not matched to a gene: 6. Germline-derived CDR1 and CDR2 are MNHNS and SASEGT. This CDR3 contains 16 residues.

The gene calls are TRBV29-1 and TRBJ1-1, with D possibly being TRBD1 (5 bases). The CDR3 is 13 amino acids. V dropped 3 bases and J dropped 0 bases, with 8 bases sitting between them. The germline V gene has CDR1 SQVTM and CDR2 ANQGSEA. DNA for the CDR3: TGCAGCGTTGACACGGGGCTGAACACTGAAGCTTTCTTT. Amino acids: CSVDTGLNTEAFF.

The V and J genes are TRBV4-1 and TRBJ2-7, with 7 bases matching TRBD1. The junction had 4 bases not matched to a gene; V was cut back by 3 bases and J by 2 bases. The CDR3 is 14 amino acids. Germline V gene sequence: CDR1 MGHRA, CDR2 YSYEKL. This chain's CDR3 is CASSHDRATYEQYF. Here the CDR3 DNA reads TGCGCCAGCAGCCACGACAGGGCGACCTACGAGCAGTACTTC.

The rearrangement uses TRBV3-1 (or the pseudogene TRBV3-2) and TRBJ2-2; no firm D call. Germline V gives CDR1 LGHDT, CDR2 YNNKEL (reference sequence). Trimming cost V 4 bases and J 4 bases, with 10 bases left between them. The length of the CDR3 is 14 residues. CDR3 DNA sequence: TGTGCCAGCAGCCCGCGAACGGTCACCGGGGAGCTGTTTTTT. It codes for CASSPRTVTGELFF.

This clone was seen once. The gene calls are TRBV9 and TRBJ2-1; D might be TRBD2 (7 bases). Germline values: CDR1 SGDLS, CDR2 YYNGEE. With 1 base removed from V and 1 base from J, the gap between germline ends came to 15 bases. The CDR3 totals 17 residues. CDR3 loop: CASSVLPGGLSYNEQFF. The CDR3 region has the DNA TGTGCCAGCAGCGTACTCCCCGGGGGGCTGTCCTACAATGAGCAGTTCTTC.

The J gene is TRBJ2-7, the V gene TRBV7-2, with 9 bases identical to TRBD1. Per germline, CDR1 SGHTA and CDR2 FQGNSA. Trimming at V came to 4 bases and at J to 2 bases, leaving 6 bases not matched to a gene. The CDR3 contains 15 residues. The CDR3 region has the DNA TGTGCCAGCAGCTACGACGGGACAGGGCCCTACGAGCAGTACTTC. It codes for CASSYDGTGPYEQYF.

The chain employs TRBV7-2 and TRBJ2-5; D might be TRBD1 (6 bases). Germline loops: CDR1 SGHTA, CDR2 FQGNSA. The CDR3 runs to 15 residues. V lost 5 bases and J 5 bases, leaving 18 bases between the germline ends. CDR3 loop: CASSHYRDPRETQYF. CDR3 nucleotides: TGTGCCAGCAGCCACTACAGGGACCCTAGGGAGACCCAGTACTTC.

About this clone itself: Other DNA sequences in the sample encode the same CDR3. The chain couples TRBV9 to TRBJ2-3; 11 positions match TRBD2. V trimming: 3 bases; J trimming: 2 bases; junction bases outside the gene matches: 5. In germline, CDR1 is SGDLS, CDR2 YYNGEE. This CDR3 region has 16 residues. CDR3 nucleotides: TGTGCCAGCAGCGCGGGACTAGCGGCACTCACAGATACGCAGTATTTT. Amino acid sequence: CASSAGLAALTDTQYF.

The chain combines TRBV5-4 with TRBJ2-7; D is perhaps TRBD1 or TRBD2 (5 bases each). V lost 0 bases and J 8 bases, leaving 18 bases between the germline ends. CDR1 is SGHNT, CDR2 YYREEE, per germline (reference sequence). This CDR3 has 15 amino acids. CDR3 in DNA: TGTGCCAGCAGCTTGGCGGGGCGGACGGGCATGCAGCAGTACTTC. This sequence encodes CASSLAGRTGMQQYF.

V gene TRBV7-2 combines with J gene TRBJ1-2; D not certain. The CDR3 runs 12 residues. Germline values: CDR1 SGHTA, CDR2 FQGNSA. V shed 2 bases and J shed 2 bases, with 3 bases lying between them. The CDR3 nucleotides are TGTGCCAGCAGCTTACTAAACTATGGCTACACCTTC. Protein sequence: CASSLLNYGYTF.

The genes are TRBV5-1 and TRBJ2-4; tentatively, D is TRBD2 (7 bases). Germline assignment: CDR1 SGHRS and CDR2 YFSETQ. The germline V and J ends were trimmed by 4 bases and 9 bases, with 17 bases remaining between them. CDR3 length equals 14 residues. The CDR3 is CASSTEGGRGIQYF. The CDR3 DNA reads as TGCGCCAGCAGCACCGAGGGGGGGCGCGGCATTCAGTACTTC.

The table lists this clone with a count of one. This sequence joins TRBV29-1 and TRBJ1-1, with TRBD1 as a possible D gene (5 bases). The CDR3 covers 14 residues. V lost 7 bases and J 4 bases, leaving 19 bases between the germline ends. Germline V gene sequence: CDR1 SQVTM, CDR2 ANQGSEA. The CDR3 coding sequence is TGCAGCGCCCCGGGCCAGGGCGGGGGCACTGAAGCTTTCTTT. This codes for CSAPGQGGGTEAFF. The variable domain in full, with the rest retrieved from reference TRBV29-1 and TRBJ1-1, is SAVISQKPSRDICQRGTSLTIQCQVDSQVTMMFWYRQQPGQSLTLIATANQGSEATYESGFVIDKFPISRPNLTFSTLTVSNMSPEDSSIYLCSAPGQGGGTEAFFGQGTRLTVV.

The rearrangement joins TRBV4-2 to TRBJ2-5; D remains unclear. V was cut by 3 bases and J by 5 bases, with 13 bases left in between. Germline CDR1 and CDR2: LGHNA and YNFKEQ. The CDR3 contains 14 residues. CDR3 loop: CASSQQPGKETQYF. As DNA, the CDR3 is TGTGCCAGCAGCCAGCAACCGGGTAAGGAGACCCAGTACTTC.